This TCR beta chain was identified during a study of regulatory T cells in long-lasting Graves disease. The time point is: persistent/refractory GD, antithyroid drugs over 5 years with positive TRAb. Generation of the TCR library employed RNA extracted from PBMCs. This CDR3 is 13 amino acids long. Trimming cost V 0 bases and J 6 bases, with 9 bases left between them. The germline V gene encodes CDR1 MGHRA and CDR2 YSYEKL. Only a few counts were recorded for this clonotype. Relying on iRepertoire HTBI primers and Arm-PCR of CDR3 regions, the team built TCR beta libraries. One entry per CDR3 protein results from TCRdb running MiXCR on the multiplex PCR reads. This repertoire shows hundreds of thousands of distinct CDR3 sequences, 25% to 30% found once; its top ten account for about two fifths.

Sequencing used peripheral blood mononuclear cells (PBMCs), obtained when the disease was refractory, from a patient treated with antithyroid drugs. This chain joins TRBV4-1 and TRBJ2-7; D gene unclear. This TCR derives from a female donor with Graves disease. The CDR3 reads CASSQDARFEQYF. Written as DNA, the CDR3 is TGCGCCAGCAGCCAAGACGCCAGGTTCGAGCAGTACTTC.